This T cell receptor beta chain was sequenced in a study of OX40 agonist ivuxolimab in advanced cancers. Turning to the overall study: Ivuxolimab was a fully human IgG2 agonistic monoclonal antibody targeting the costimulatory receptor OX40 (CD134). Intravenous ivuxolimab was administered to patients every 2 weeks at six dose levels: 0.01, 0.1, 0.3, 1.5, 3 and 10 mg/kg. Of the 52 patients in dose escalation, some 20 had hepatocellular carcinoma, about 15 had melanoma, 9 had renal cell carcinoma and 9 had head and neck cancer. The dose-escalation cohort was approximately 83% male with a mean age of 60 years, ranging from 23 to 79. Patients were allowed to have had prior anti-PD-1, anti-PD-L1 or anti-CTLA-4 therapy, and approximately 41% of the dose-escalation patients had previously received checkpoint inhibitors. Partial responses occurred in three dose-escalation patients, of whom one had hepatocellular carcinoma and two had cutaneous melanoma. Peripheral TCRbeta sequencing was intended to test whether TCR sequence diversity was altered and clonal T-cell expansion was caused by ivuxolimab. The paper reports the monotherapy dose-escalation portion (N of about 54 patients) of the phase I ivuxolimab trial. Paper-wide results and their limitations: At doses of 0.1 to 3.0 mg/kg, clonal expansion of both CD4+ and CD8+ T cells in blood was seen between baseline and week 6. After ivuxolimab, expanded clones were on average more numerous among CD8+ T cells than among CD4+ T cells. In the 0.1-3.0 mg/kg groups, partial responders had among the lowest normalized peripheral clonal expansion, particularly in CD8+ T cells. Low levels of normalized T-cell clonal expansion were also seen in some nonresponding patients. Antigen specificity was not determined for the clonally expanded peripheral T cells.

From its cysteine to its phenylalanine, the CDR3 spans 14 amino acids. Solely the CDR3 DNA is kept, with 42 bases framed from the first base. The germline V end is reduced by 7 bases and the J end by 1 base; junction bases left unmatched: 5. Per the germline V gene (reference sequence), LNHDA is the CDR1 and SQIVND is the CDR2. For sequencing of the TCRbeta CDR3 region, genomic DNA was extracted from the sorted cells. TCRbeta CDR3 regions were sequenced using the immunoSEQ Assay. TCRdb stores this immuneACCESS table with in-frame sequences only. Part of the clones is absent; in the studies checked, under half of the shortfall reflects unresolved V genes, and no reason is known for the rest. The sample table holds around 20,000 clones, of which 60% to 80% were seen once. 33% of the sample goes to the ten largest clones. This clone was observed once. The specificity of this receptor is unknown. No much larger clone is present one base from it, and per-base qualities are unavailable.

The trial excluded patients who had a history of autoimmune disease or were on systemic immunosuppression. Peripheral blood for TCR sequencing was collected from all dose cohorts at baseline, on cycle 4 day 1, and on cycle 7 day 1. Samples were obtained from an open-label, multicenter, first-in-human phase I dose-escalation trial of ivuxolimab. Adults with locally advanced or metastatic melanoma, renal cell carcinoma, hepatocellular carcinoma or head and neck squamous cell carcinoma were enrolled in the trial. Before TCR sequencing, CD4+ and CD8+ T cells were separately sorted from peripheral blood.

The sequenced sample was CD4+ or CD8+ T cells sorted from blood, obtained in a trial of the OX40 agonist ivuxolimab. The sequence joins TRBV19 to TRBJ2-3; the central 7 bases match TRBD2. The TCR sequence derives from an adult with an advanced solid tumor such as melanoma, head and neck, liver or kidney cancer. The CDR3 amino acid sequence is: CASTDAGGTDTQYF. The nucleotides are TGTGCCAGTACTGACGCGGGGGGCACAGATACGCAGTATTTT.